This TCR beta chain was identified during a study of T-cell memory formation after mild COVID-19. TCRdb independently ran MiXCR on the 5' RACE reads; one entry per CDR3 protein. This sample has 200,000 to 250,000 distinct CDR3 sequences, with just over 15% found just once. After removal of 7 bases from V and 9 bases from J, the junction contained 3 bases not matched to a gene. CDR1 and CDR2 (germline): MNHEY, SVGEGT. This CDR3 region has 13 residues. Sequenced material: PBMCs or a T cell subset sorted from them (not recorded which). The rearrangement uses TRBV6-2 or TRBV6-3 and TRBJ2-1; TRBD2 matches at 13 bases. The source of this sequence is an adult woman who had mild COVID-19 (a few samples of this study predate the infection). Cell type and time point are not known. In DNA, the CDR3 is TGTGCCAGCAAGGGACTAGCGGGAATTGAGCAGTTCTTC. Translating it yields CASKGLAGIEQFF.